This TCR beta chain was captured in a study of T cell repertoires in cytomegalovirus infection. Background on the study: Public TCR beta signature analysis indicated the presence of both CMV infection and matching HLA type. Whole-study findings and limits: HLA-C-restricted CMV clonotypes gave the most frequent clonotype in two of eight donors. Adding up the frequency of public TCR beta families identified people who carried CMV plus the relevant HLA.

In regard to this clonotype: Its antigen is not known.

From the reads, TCRdb called clonotypes with MiXCR, one entry per CDR3 protein. The table records 560,000 or so distinct CDR3 sequences, 16% of them present only once. This clonotype originated in a human donor in good health (CMV status not recorded). Some clones in this sample may be carry-over from other donors' samples. Sequencing was done on a sample of CD8+ T cells from PBMCs.

Here the CDR3 reads CASSDAGFLDTQYF. The CDR3 DNA is TGTGCCAGCTCAGACGCGGGGTTTTTAGATACGCAGTATTTT. V and J are TRBV28 and TRBJ2-3; TRBD2 might be the D (6 bases). Germline V gives CDR1 MDHEN, CDR2 SYDVKM. CDR3 size: 14 residues. Trimming shortened V by 8 bases and J by 5 bases, and 17 bases separated the two germline ends.